This paragraph reports one T cell receptor (beta chain). Its antigen is not identified. These data come from a study of cytomegalovirus exposure and HLA in healthy donors. Overall study results and limits: Among the most significant clusters, several appeared linked to common viral pathogens in a later analysis. Across donors, most TCRs were seen rarely, yet some public ones were widespread. A later look showed TCR association rates differing by HLA locus, highest for DRB1 and lowest for HLA-C.

It was with 60 Vbeta and 13 Jbeta primers that the PCR ran. Here immunoSEQ multiplex PCR was the method, and the copy in TCRdb shows in-frame clones only, minus some. Of approximately 120,000 clones listed, around 78% are singletons. Germline CDR1 reads LGHNA; CDR2 reads YNFKEQ. The J segment lost 4 bases and the V segment lost 4 bases, leaving 13 bases of the junction unmatched. The length of the CDR3 is 17 residues. Sequenced sample: PBMCs. The chain is built from TRBV4-2 and TRBJ2-5, with TRBD2 matching 9 bases. The source is a man aged 35 to 55 in good health and CMV-seronegative. In DNA form, the CDR3 reads TGTGCCAGCAGCCCCGGGGCTAGCGGGGTAGGGGGAGAGACCCAGTACTTC. Translation gives CASSPGASGVGGETQYF.